This entry describes one T cell receptor beta chain. This CDR3 has 14 amino acids. Germline lookup yields CDR1 SGHTA and CDR2 FQGNSA. The sample is drawn from a study of tumor-infiltrating lymphocytes in oesophageal squamous cell carcinoma. One entry per CDR3 protein, called by TCRdb with MiXCR from the reads. The sample shows 11,000 or so distinct CDR3 sequences, around 60% of them seen only once. This TCR was recovered from a female donor with esophageal squamous cell carcinoma. The sample taken for sequencing was blood. J is TRBJ2-5 and V is TRBV7-2; D ambiguous. The tail of the sequence fits TRBJ2-1 better, so the J call may be wrong. The CDR3 sequence is CASSLEGSYNEQFF. CDR3 coding DNA: TGTGCCAGCAGCTTAGAGGGCAGCTACAATGAGCAGTTCTTC.